The 10 T cell receptor beta chains below all came from one sample that was sequenced in a study of blood T cell repertoires in COVID-19. Profiled with immunoSEQ multiplex PCR; TCRdb holds only in-frame clones, not every one. Found here are 55,000 to 80,000 clones, around 80% of them singletons; the top ten hold around 9.2%. The sample consisted of peripheral blood. These TCRs come from a human donor in a cohort sampled during active COVID-19.

The chain is built from TRBV7-9 and TRBJ2-5, with D perhaps matching TRBD2 (5 bases). The CDR3 covers 12 residues. Germline V CDR1 and CDR2: SEHNR, FQNEAQ (reference sequence). V shed 5 bases and J shed 5 bases, with 9 bases lying between them. The CDR3, as DNA: TGTGCCAGCAGCCAAACGGGGGAGACCCAGTACTTC. Protein product: CASSQTGETQYF.

The CDR3 region has the DNA TGTGCCAGCAGCGTAGATATGAATGAGCAGTTCTTC. Translation gives CASSVDMNEQFF. The V call is TRBV9, the J call TRBJ2-1; D is undetermined. Germline values: CDR1 SGDLS, CDR2 YYNGEE. Trimming pared 0 bases from V and 7 bases from J, leaving 5 bases between. This CDR3 is built from 12 residues.

V usage is TRBV28 and J usage is TRBJ2-7; 9 positions agree with TRBD1. Germline CDR1 reads MDHEN; CDR2 reads SYDVKM. V lost 7 bases to trimming and J lost 3 bases; unmatched junction nucleotides: 7. This CDR3 has 14 residues. The CDR3, as DNA: TGTGCCAGCACGCGACAGGGGGATCACTACGAGCAGTACTTC. This sequence encodes CASTRQGDHYEQYF.

This clone was seen once. This rearrangement joins TRBV7-8 to TRBJ2-1; 11 bases agree with TRBD2. The J segment lost 6 bases and the V segment lost 1 base, leaving 2 bases of the junction unmatched. The CDR3 covers 15 residues. Germline CDR1 is SGHVS and CDR2 is FQNEAQ. The CDR3 is CASSLVAGGTNEQFF. CDR3 nucleotides: TGTGCCAGCAGCTTAGTAGCGGGGGGGACCAATGAGCAGTTCTTC.

V and J are TRBV6-2 or TRBV6-3 and TRBJ2-2; no clear D gene. Trimming removed 2 bases from V and 3 bases from J, with 10 bases in between. Germline CDR1 MNHEY, CDR2 SVGEGT. The CDR3 loop spans 15 amino acids. CDR3 residues: CASSYLLRDTGELFF. CDR3 sequence (DNA): TGTGCCAGCAGTTACCTCCTTAGAGACACCGGGGAGCTGTTTTTT.

The V gene is TRBV7-2, the J gene TRBJ2-7, with TRBD1 identical over 7 bases. CDR1 and CDR2 from the germline V gene are SGHTA and FQGNSA. The CDR3 contains 13 residues. V shed 5 bases and J 7 bases; nucleotides not matched to a gene: 8. The CDR3 nucleotides read TGTGCCAGCAGCGGGGACAGAGCCTCGGAGCAGTACTTC. Its translation: CASSGDRASEQYF. Filled out from reference TRBV7-2 and TRBJ2-7, the complete variable domain reads GAGVSQSPSNKVTEKGKDVELRCDPISGHTALYWYRQSLGQGLEFLIYFQGNSAPDKSGLPSDRFSAERTGGSVSTLTIQRTQQEDSAVYLCASSGDRASEQYFGPGTRLTVT.

This rearrangement joins TRBV7-8 to TRBJ2-7; 8 bases line up with TRBD1. The V and J ends lost 6 bases and 1 base, in that order; junction bases with no gene match: 5. This CDR3 has 14 residues. CDR1 and CDR2 from the germline V gene are SGHVS and FQNEAQ. DNA of the CDR3: TGTGCCAGCAGGCGGACAGGGCCGTCCTACGAGCAGTACTTC. It translates to CASRRTGPSYEQYF.

This clone was seen only a few times. CDR3 sequence (DNA): TGTGCCAGCAGCTTACGGGGGGACTCACCGTCTGCTTTCTTT. Residues: CASSLRGDSPSAFF. The chain has TRBV28 and TRBJ1-1; maybe TRBD1 (5 bases). This CDR3 comprises 14 residues. Deletions cut 6 bases from V and 11 bases from J, with 22 bases between. The germline V gene encodes CDR1 MDHEN and CDR2 SYDVKM.

The table lists this clone with a count of one. V gene TRBV7-9 combines with J gene TRBJ2-1, with 13 nucleotides matching TRBD2. Germline assignment: CDR1 SEHNR and CDR2 FQNEAQ (reference sequence). The CDR3 is 16 amino acids. After removal of 3 bases from V and 4 bases from J, the junction contained 3 bases not matched to a gene. This CDR3 reads CASSFATSGRYNEQFF. The CDR3 region has the DNA TGTGCCAGCAGCTTCGCGACTAGCGGGAGGTACAATGAGCAGTTCTTC. The variable domain in full, with the rest retrieved from reference TRBV7-9 and TRBJ2-1, is DTGVSQNPRHKITKRGQNVTFRCDPISEHNRLYWYRQTLGQGPEFLTYFQNEAQLEKSRLLSDRFSAERPKGSFSTLEIQRTEQGDSAMYLCASSFATSGRYNEQFFGPGTRLTVL.

This clone was observed a handful of times. CDR3 residues: CASSLGPGTEAFF. For the CDR3, the DNA is TGTGCCAGCAGCTTGGGTCCGGGCACTGAAGCTTTCTTT. The V call is TRBV5-5, the J call TRBJ1-1; D unclear. The length of the CDR3 is 13 residues. Germline loops: CDR1 SGHKS, CDR2 YYEKEE (reference sequence). Trimming cost V 0 bases and J 4 bases, with 7 bases left between them.